This T cell receptor (beta chain) was identified in a study of regulatory T cells in long-lasting Graves disease. This clonotype was detected a few times. Germline V gene lookup returns CDR1 LNHDA and CDR2 SQIVND (reference sequence). Trimming took 6 bases from V and 0 from J; bases not matched to a gene: 13. The CDR3 runs 17 residues. Documented time point: newly diagnosed GD, antithyroid drugs for less than 3 months. The TCR library was prepared using RNA isolated from PBMCs. The TCR beta library used iRepertoire HTBI primers with Arm-PCR amplification of CDR3. One entry per CDR3 protein, called by TCRdb with MiXCR from the multiplex PCR reads. The repertoire consists of hundreds of thousands of distinct CDR3 sequences, with roughly 15% occurring once and the leading ten covering around 19%. These records were also assigned to another study, of T cells in Graves' hyperthyroidism and ophthalmopathy.

The chain recombines TRBV19 with TRBJ2-7; 8 bases are a match to TRBD2. Sequenced here: peripheral blood mononuclear cells (PBMCs), sampled at new diagnosis, from a patient treated with antithyroid drugs. The sequence derives from a woman aged 25 to 39 with Graves disease. The CDR3 bases are TGTGCCAGTAGCCCACCCTCTGAAGCGGGGGTCTCCTACGAGCAGTACTTC. Translating gives CASSPPSEAGVSYEQYF.